Listed here is a single T cell receptor beta chain. Its specificity is not known. These data originate in a study of shared clonotypes between healthy human individuals. Findings of the study overall: Naive subsets typically showed greater estimated richness than memory subsets. Among four donors, about 5% of naive CD4 clonotypes were found in common. Non-shared clonotypes had lower generation probabilities than those shared by all four donors.

Healthy HIV-negative adults with no recent acute infections or vaccinations were recruited as donors. The germline V gene has CDR1 DFQATT and CDR2 SNEGSKA (reference sequence). The CDR3 extends over 11 amino acids. Trimming pared 6 bases from V and 3 bases from J, leaving 8 bases between. Profiled with immunoSEQ multiplex PCR; TCRdb holds only in-frame clones, not every one. The sample yields fewer than 2.5 million clones, 90% to 95% seen once. The sequenced sample was naive CD4+ T cells from PBMCs. As for subset: CD45RA+ positively selected. The source is a man aged 18 to 30 in good health. Some clones in this sample may be carry-over from other donors' samples. The rearrangement joins TRBV20-1 to TRBJ1-2; D gene uncertain. In DNA, the CDR3 is TGCAGTGCCGGGTCCTACTATGGCTACACCTTC. Encoded protein: CSAGSYYGYTF.